This TCR beta chain emerged from a study of spatial heterogeneity in lung cancer. About the study: Detection consistently yielded more beta chains than alpha chains.

TCRdb reanalysed the 5' RACE reads using MiXCR and keeps one entry per CDR3 protein. Of a few thousand distinct CDR3 sequences in the sample, about 13% were seen once. Noted time point: sample taken at primary tumor resection. Whole RNA from tumor, nontumor lung or frozen PBMC was sequenced unsorted. There are 12 residues in the CDR3. The germline V gene has CDR1 SQVTM and CDR2 ANQGSEA. V trimming: 4 bases; J trimming: 5 bases; junction bases outside the gene matches: 5. V and J are TRBV29-1 and TRBJ2-7; TRBD1 aligns across 7 bases. The specimen comprised PBMCs, sampled at surgery. This sequence was found in a male donor with early-stage non-small cell lung cancer. CDR3 sequence: CSVAQGGDEQYF. CDR3 sequence (DNA): TGCAGCGTTGCGCAAGGGGGCGACGAGCAGTACTTC.